This T cell receptor (beta chain) was captured in a study of T-cell memory formation after mild COVID-19. Study-level information: Largely donor-specific sequence clusters came from two donors. The study, taken as a whole, reports: Shrinking CD4+ clones were chiefly CM and EM; CD8+ ones were chiefly EMRA. SARS-CoV-2 specificity of second-wave clones peaking day 37 was unconfirmed.

TCR alpha and TCR beta cDNA libraries carrying sample barcodes and UMIs came from 5'RACE with constant-segment primers. TCRdb re-called the 5' RACE reads through MiXCR, storing one row per CDR3 protein. The sample records around 200,000 distinct CDR3 sequences, about 20% being singletons. CDR3 size: 15 residues. The ends were cut back, 6 bases at V and 3 bases at J, with 18 bases in the middle. In the case of this clonotype: The antigen is undetermined.

The sequenced sample consisted of PBMCs or a T cell subset sorted from them (not recorded which). The clonotype comes from an adult woman who had mild COVID-19 (a few samples of this study predate the infection). Cell type and time point are not known. The genes are TRBV12-3 or TRBV12-4 and TRBJ2-7; a weak D match, TRBD2 (6 bases). This chain's CDR3 is CASSPPPSVGYEQYF. CDR3 nucleotide sequence: TGTGCCAGCAGCCCCCCCCCTAGCGTCGGCTACGAGCAGTACTTC.